Below, 29 T cell receptor beta chains from the same sample are listed, as sequenced in a study of T cells after somatic rescue of genetic block. The table came from immunoSEQ multiplex PCR; TCRdb's copy has only in-frame clones and leaves some out. The data show 110,000 or so clones, under 95% seen once. Sequencing used peripheral blood mononuclear cells (PBMCs). The receptors derive from a woman aged 18-35 years.

The V gene is TRBV30, the J gene TRBJ1-2; D is undetermined. CDR3 length: 14 amino acids. Germline CDR1 GTSNPN, CDR2 SVGIG (reference sequence). V lost 8 bases and J lost 3, with 19 bases in between. The CDR3 loop is CALRTRERDYGYTF. DNA for the CDR3: TGTGCCCTTCGGACGAGGGAACGGGACTATGGCTACACCTTC. The full variable domain, with the rest looked up from reference TRBV30 and TRBJ1-2, is SQTIHQWPATLVQPVGSPLSLECTVEGTSNPNLYWYRQAAGRGLQLLFYSVGIGQISSEVPQNLSASRPQDRQFILSSKKLLLSDSGFYLCALRTRERDYGYTFGSGTRLTVV.

This sequence joins TRBV19 and TRBJ1-4; possibly TRBD1 for D (6 bases). Germline CDR1 LNHDA, CDR2 SQIVND (reference sequence). The CDR3 loop spans 16 amino acids. Trimming took off 5 bases at V and 10 bases at J, with 23 bases between the two ends. As DNA, the CDR3 is TGTGCCAGTAGTCCACGGACCGGGCCTCCAGGGGTAAAACTGTTTTTT. Its translation: CASSPRTGPPGVKLFF.

The chain is built from TRBV19 and TRBJ2-7; 8 nucleotides align to TRBD1. The ends lost 5 bases at V and 7 bases at J; junction bases unmatched: 13. Germline assignment: CDR1 LNHDA and CDR2 SQIVND (reference sequence). The CDR3 runs 15 residues. The CDR3 bases are TGTGCCAGTAGTCTACAGGGACAGGCCAAGGGTGAGCAGTACTTC. Amino acids: CASSLQGQAKGEQYF.

The V call is TRBV6-4, the J call TRBJ2-5; 9 positions agree with TRBD2. Per the germline V gene, CDR1 is MRHNA and CDR2 is SNTAGT. The CDR3 length is 15 residues. The ends lost 5 bases at V and 2 bases at J; junction bases unmatched: 6. The CDR3 loop is CASSYLLAGQETQYF. Written as DNA, the CDR3 is TGTGCCAGCAGTTACCTCCTAGCGGGGCAAGAGACCCAGTACTTC.

The chain is built from TRBV2 and TRBJ1-4, with 9 bases lining up with TRBD1. This CDR3 has 15 residues. Germline V CDR1 and CDR2: SNHLY, FYNNEI. Unmatched junction bases numbered 8, after V lost 7 bases and J lost 5 bases. In DNA, the CDR3 is TGTGCCAGCAACCCTCGGACAGGGGTAAATGAAAAACTGTTTTTT. Translated, it gives CASNPRTGVNEKLFF.

The V gene is TRBV19, the J gene TRBJ2-1, with D tentatively TRBD2 (6 bases). The germline V gene encodes CDR1 LNHDA and CDR2 SQIVND (reference sequence). V was trimmed by 5 bases and J by 12 bases, leaving 14 bases between them. The CDR3 runs to 12 residues. The CDR3: CASSDPLGGQFF. CDR3 bases: TGTGCCAGTAGTGACCCCTTGGGAGGGCAGTTCTTC.

This chain uses TRBV5-4 with TRBJ2-6; no firm D call. Germline lookup yields CDR1 SGHNT and CDR2 YYREEE (reference sequence). The CDR3 is made up of 17 amino acids. Trimming pared 2 bases from V and 0 bases from J, leaving 12 bases between. The DNA for the CDR3 is TGTGCCAGCAGCTTCTACAGACGCAGCTCTGGGGCCAACGTCCTGACTTTC. As protein: CASSFYRRSSGANVLTF.

The chain couples TRBV4-1 to TRBJ2-1; TRBD1 matches 12 bases. The CDR3 extends over 15 amino acids. Germline-derived CDR1 and CDR2 are MGHRA and YSYEKL. The V gene end was trimmed by 1 base and the J gene end by 8 bases; junction bases not matched to a gene: 3. CDR3 loop: CASSQVGTGGYEQFF. The CDR3 DNA reads TGCGCCAGCAGCCAAGTAGGGACAGGGGGCTATGAGCAGTTCTTC.

V gene TRBV27 combines with J gene TRBJ1-1; D might be TRBD1 (6 bases). The V end lost 3 bases, the J end lost 8 bases, and 13 bases lay between the germline ends. The CDR3 loop spans 13 amino acids. Germline V gives CDR1 MNHEY, CDR2 SMNVEV (reference sequence). This chain's CDR3 is CASSLGHLREAFF. The CDR3 coding sequence is TGTGCCAGCAGTTTGGGACACCTCAGAGAAGCTTTCTTT.

The rearrangement joins TRBV30 to TRBJ1-1; 8 bases are a match to TRBD1. CDR1 is GTSNPN and CDR2 is SVGIG in the germline V gene (reference sequence). The junction had 4 bases not matched to a gene; V was cut back by 0 bases and J by 1 base. The CDR3 covers 15 residues. CDR3 DNA sequence: TGTGCCTGGAGTGTTCCAGGACAGGGGAACACTGAAGCTTTCTTT. Translation gives CAWSVPGQGNTEAFF.

V usage is TRBV30 and J usage is TRBJ2-1, with a possible D match to TRBD1 (5 bases). This CDR3 comprises 12 residues. V was cut by 3 bases and J by 6 bases, with 9 bases left in between. The V gene's germline CDR1 is GTSNPN and CDR2 SVGIG (reference sequence). The DNA of the CDR3 is TGTGCCTGGAGAGACAGCCGCAATGAGCAGTTCTTC. Its protein is CAWRDSRNEQFF.

This chain uses TRBV7-9 with TRBJ2-1; D possibly corresponds to TRBD2 (6 bases). Between the trimmed V and J ends, which lost 5 bases and 8 bases, there was a span of 16 bases. Germline V gene lookup returns CDR1 SEHNR and CDR2 FQNEAQ (reference sequence). The CDR3 covers 14 residues. CDR3 bases: TGTGCCAGCAGCACCCGGGACTTTCGCCATGAGCAGTTCTTC. This codes for CASSTRDFRHEQFF.

J is TRBJ1-1 and V is TRBV15; D remains unclear. CDR3 length: 16 residues. The V end was cut by 1 base, the J end by 1 base, with 13 bases between. Germline lookup yields CDR1 LNHNV and CDR2 YYDKDF (reference sequence). For the CDR3, the DNA is TGTGCCACCAGCAGAGGCTATAGGGCCCAGAACACTGAAGCTTTCTTT. This codes for CATSRGYRAQNTEAFF.

This chain uses TRBV5-4 with TRBJ1-1; D remains unclear. The CDR3 is made up of 15 amino acids. Germline V gives CDR1 SGHNT, CDR2 YYREEE (reference sequence). Trimming took 0 bases from V and 0 from J, leaving 9 bases between them. CDR3 in amino acids: CASSLAGPMNTEAFF. The CDR3 DNA reads TGTGCCAGCAGCTTGGCTGGCCCCATGAACACTGAAGCTTTCTTT. Variable domain in full (rest from reference TRBV5-4 and TRBJ1-1): ETGVTQSPTHLIKTRGQQVTLRCSSQSGHNTVSWYQQALGQGPQFIFQYYREEENGRGNFPPRFSGLQFPNYSSELNVNALELDDSALYLCASSLAGPMNTEAFFGQGTRLTVV.

The chain couples TRBV5-1 to TRBJ2-7; 8 bases align to TRBD1. The germline V gene has CDR1 SGHRS and CDR2 YFSETQ. This CDR3 is 15 amino acids long. The J segment lost 1 base and the V segment lost 4 bases, leaving 7 bases of the junction unmatched. The CDR3 DNA is TGCGCCAGCAGCCTTGGGACAGGTTATTCCTACGAGCAGTACTTC. Protein: CASSLGTGYSYEQYF.

The rearrangement joins TRBV7-9 to TRBJ2-7, with D perhaps matching TRBD2 (5 bases). CDR3 length equals 15 residues. Germline loops: CDR1 SEHNR, CDR2 FQNEAQ (reference sequence). The germline V and J ends were trimmed by 6 bases and 0 bases, with 15 bases remaining between them. The CDR3 spells CASSSTRALSYEQYF. The CDR3 DNA is TGTGCCAGCAGTTCGACGCGGGCACTCTCCTACGAGCAGTACTTC.

V is TRBV11-3 and J is TRBJ2-2, with D unresolved. V was clipped by 3 bases and J by 7 bases, with 9 bases between them. The germline V gene has CDR1 SGHNT and CDR2 YENEEA. CDR3 length: 13 amino acids. The CDR3 nucleotides read TGTGCCAGCAGCTTTGGACCCAGCGGGGAGCTGTTTTTT. It is translated as CASSFGPSGELFF.

This chain joins TRBV6-1 and TRBJ2-7; 10 nucleotides agree with TRBD2. Trimming removed 3 bases from V and 3 bases from J; junction bases left unmatched: 5. The CDR3 is 15 amino acids. CDR1 is MNHNS, CDR2 SASEGT, per germline. CDR3 sequence reads: CASSEGLALNYEQYF. CDR3 sequence (DNA): TGTGCCAGCAGTGAGGGACTAGCGCTAAACTACGAGCAGTACTTC.

The CDR3 region has the DNA TGTGCCTGGAGTGTCGACACTGAAGCTTTCTTT. Protein product: CAWSVDTEAFF. The chain employs TRBV30 and TRBJ1-1; D gene unclear. Between the trimmed V and J ends, which lost 0 bases and 3 bases, there was a span of 2 bases. Germline loops: CDR1 GTSNPN, CDR2 SVGIG (reference sequence). The CDR3 extends over 11 amino acids.

The chain combines TRBV10-2 with TRBJ2-7; D is ambiguous. The CDR3 loop spans 15 amino acids. V was shortened by 7 bases and J by 4 bases, with 20 bases between the two germline ends. CDR1 and CDR2 (germline): WSHSY, SAAADI. CDR3 DNA: TGCGCCAGCAAACCCCCCGGCCCAAACGTATACGAGCAGTACTTC. Amino acid sequence: CASKPPGPNVYEQYF.

J is TRBJ1-5 and V is TRBV28; 8 bases match TRBD1. The CDR3 covers 18 residues. V shed 3 bases and J 5 bases; nucleotides not matched to a gene: 15. Germline values: CDR1 MDHEN, CDR2 SYDVKM. In DNA form, the CDR3 reads TGTGCCAGCAGTTTCCCCTCGCCAAGACAGGGGAAGTATCAGCCCCAGCATTTT. Protein sequence: CASSFPSPRQGKYQPQHF.

The chain uses TRBV9 and TRBJ2-2; 7 positions agree with TRBD1. The V and J ends lost 4 bases and 3 bases, in that order; junction bases with no gene match: 12. CDR3 length equals 17 residues. Per germline, CDR1 SGDLS and CDR2 YYNGEE. The chain's CDR3 is CASSPQVWQGDTGELFF. The CDR3 nucleotides read TGTGCCAGCAGCCCCCAGGTGTGGCAGGGGGACACCGGGGAGCTGTTTTTT.

The chain combines TRBV28 with TRBJ1-3; D not resolved. Germline V gives CDR1 MDHEN, CDR2 SYDVKM. The V gene lost 3 bases and the J gene lost 3 bases, with 15 bases spanning the gap. The CDR3 length is 16 residues. The DNA for the CDR3 is TGTGCCAGCAGTTTGTTTGGACGCAGGATTGGAAACACCATATATTTT. It codes for CASSLFGRRIGNTIYF.

This clone was recorded once. The J gene is TRBJ1-4, the V gene TRBV27; TRBD1 might be the D (6 bases). This CDR3 spans 16 amino acids. V dropped 7 bases and J dropped 6 bases, with 21 bases sitting between them. CDR1 and CDR2 (germline): MNHEY, SMNVEV (reference sequence). The CDR3 reads CASKREPGGGDEKLFF. The CDR3 DNA sequence: TGTGCCAGCAAAAGAGAGCCGGGGGGCGGAGATGAAAAACTGTTTTTT.

V is TRBV13 and J is TRBJ1-1; D might be TRBD1 (5 bases). The CDR3 covers 15 residues. V lost 3 bases, J lost 1 base, and 12 bases lay in between. Germline V gene lookup returns CDR1 PRHDT and CDR2 FYEKMQ (reference sequence). In DNA form, the CDR3 reads TGTGCCAGCAGCTTTTCCACAGGCCCGAACACTGAAGCTTTCTTT. Its protein product is CASSFSTGPNTEAFF.

The genes are TRBV28 and TRBJ2-7, with 7 bases that match TRBD1. CDR3 length: 13 amino acids. Germline V lookup: CDR1 MDHEN, CDR2 SYDVKM. Trimming at V came to 6 bases and at J to 7 bases, leaving 9 bases not matched to a gene. CDR3 sequence: CASSVNRDREQYF. CDR3 in DNA: TGTGCCAGCAGCGTTAACCGGGACAGAGAGCAGTACTTC.

CDR3 sequence: CASSFRDRTYEQYF. In DNA, the CDR3 is TGCGCCAGCAGTTTCCGGGACCGTACCTACGAGCAGTACTTC. This chain links TRBV5-1 with TRBJ2-7, with D tentatively TRBD1 or TRBD2 (5 bases each). Germline V gives CDR1 SGHRS, CDR2 YFSETQ. V gave up 5 bases and J gave up 2 bases, with 14 bases separating them. This CDR3 has 14 amino acids.

V and J are TRBV4-3 and TRBJ2-2; a possible D gene is TRBD2 (6 bases). Germline values: CDR1 LGHNA, CDR2 YSLEER. This CDR3 comprises 16 residues. Between the trimmed V and J ends, which lost 0 bases and 6 bases, there was a span of 14 bases. The DNA for the CDR3 is TGCGCCAGCAGCCAAGAGGCGGGAACTGGGGCCGGGGAGCTGTTTTTT. Its translation: CASSQEAGTGAGELFF.

V gene TRBV7-8 combines with J gene TRBJ1-5; a possible D gene is TRBD1 (6 bases). Trimming removed 7 bases at V and 3 bases at J, with 19 bases between. Germline CDR1 is SGHVS and CDR2 is FQNEAQ. CDR3 length: 16 residues. For the CDR3, the DNA is TGTGCCAGCACACAGTCCGACAGGCAGAACAATCAGCCCCAGCATTTT. Translated, it gives CASTQSDRQNNQPQHF.